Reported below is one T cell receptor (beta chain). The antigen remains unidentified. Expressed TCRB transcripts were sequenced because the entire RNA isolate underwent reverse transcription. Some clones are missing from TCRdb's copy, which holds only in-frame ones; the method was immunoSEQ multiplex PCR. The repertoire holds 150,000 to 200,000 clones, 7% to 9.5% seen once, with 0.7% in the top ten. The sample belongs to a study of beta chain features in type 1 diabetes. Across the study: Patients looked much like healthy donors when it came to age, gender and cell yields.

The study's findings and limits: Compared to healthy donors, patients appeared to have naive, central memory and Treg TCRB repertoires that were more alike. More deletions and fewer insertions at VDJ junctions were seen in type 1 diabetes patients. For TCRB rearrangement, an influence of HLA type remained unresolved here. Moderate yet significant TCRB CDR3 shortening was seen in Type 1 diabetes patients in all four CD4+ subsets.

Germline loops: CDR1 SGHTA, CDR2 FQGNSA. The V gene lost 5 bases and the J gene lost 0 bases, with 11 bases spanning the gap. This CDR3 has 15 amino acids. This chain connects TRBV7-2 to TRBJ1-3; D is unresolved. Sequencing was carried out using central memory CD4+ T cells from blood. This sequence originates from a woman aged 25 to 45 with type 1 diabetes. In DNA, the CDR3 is TGTGCCAGCAGCCCCAGTCCCTTCTCTGGAAACACCATATATTTT. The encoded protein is CASSPSPFSGNTIYF. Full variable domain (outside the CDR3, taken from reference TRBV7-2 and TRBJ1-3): GAGVSQSPSNKVTEKGKDVELRCDPISGHTALYWYRQSLGQGLEFLIYFQGNSAPDKSGLPSDRFSAERTGGSVSTLTIQRTQQEDSAVYLCASSPSPFSGNTIYFGEGSWLTVV.